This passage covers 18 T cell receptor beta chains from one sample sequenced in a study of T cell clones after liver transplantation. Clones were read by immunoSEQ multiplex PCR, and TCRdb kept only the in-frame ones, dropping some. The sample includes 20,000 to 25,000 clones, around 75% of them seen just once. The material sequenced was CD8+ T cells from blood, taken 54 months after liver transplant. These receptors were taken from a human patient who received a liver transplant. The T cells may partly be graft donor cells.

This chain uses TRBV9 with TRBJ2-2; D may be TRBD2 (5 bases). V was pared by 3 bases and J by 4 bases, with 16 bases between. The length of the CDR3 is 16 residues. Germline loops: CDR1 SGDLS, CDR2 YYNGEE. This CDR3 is CASSATQDLPTGELFF. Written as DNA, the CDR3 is TGTGCCAGCAGCGCCACCCAGGACTTACCCACCGGGGAGCTGTTTTTT.

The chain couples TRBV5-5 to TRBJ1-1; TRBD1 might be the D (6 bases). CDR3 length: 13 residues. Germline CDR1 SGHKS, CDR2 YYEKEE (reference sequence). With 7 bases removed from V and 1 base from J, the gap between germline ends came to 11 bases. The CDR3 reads CASLAGANTEAFF. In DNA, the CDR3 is TGTGCCAGCCTCGCGGGGGCGAACACTGAAGCTTTCTTT.

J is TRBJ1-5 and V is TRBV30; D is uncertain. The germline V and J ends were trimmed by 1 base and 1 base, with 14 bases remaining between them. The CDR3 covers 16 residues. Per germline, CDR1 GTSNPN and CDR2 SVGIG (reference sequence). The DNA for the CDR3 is TGTGCCTGGAGTGCGCCTGGGTGGTCGAGCAATCAGCCCCAGCATTTT. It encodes CAWSAPGWSSNQPQHF.

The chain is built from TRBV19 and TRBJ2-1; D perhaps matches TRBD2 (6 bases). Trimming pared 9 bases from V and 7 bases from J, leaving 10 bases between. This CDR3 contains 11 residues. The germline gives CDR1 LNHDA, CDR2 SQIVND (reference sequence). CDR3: CASLGLNEQFF. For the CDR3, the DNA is TGTGCCAGCCTGGGACTGAATGAGCAGTTCTTC.

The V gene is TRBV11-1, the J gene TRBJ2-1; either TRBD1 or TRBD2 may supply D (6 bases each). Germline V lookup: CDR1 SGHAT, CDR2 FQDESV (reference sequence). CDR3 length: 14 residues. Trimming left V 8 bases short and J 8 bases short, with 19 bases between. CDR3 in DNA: TGTGCCAGCCACCCAAGGGGGGTGTCCCATGAGCAGTTCTTC. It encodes CASHPRGVSHEQFF.

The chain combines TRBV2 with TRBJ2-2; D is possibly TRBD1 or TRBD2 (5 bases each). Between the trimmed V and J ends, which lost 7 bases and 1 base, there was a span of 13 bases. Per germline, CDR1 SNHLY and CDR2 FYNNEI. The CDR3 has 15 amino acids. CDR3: CASIDGTGNTGELFF. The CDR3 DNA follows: TGTGCCAGCATCGACGGGACGGGGAACACCGGGGAGCTGTTTTTT.

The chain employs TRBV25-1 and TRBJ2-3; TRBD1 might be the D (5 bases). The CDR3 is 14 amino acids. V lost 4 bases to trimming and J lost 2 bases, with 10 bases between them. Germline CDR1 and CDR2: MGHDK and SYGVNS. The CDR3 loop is CASSAYRITDTQYF. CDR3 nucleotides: TGTGCCAGCAGTGCCTACAGGATCACAGATACGCAGTATTTT.

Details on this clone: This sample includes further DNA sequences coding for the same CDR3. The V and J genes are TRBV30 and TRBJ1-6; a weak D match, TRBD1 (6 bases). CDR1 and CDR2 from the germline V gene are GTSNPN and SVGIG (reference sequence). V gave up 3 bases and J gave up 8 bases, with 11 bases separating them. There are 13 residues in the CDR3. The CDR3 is CAWSPDSYSPLHF. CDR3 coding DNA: TGTGCCTGGAGCCCGGACAGCTATTCACCCCTCCACTTT.

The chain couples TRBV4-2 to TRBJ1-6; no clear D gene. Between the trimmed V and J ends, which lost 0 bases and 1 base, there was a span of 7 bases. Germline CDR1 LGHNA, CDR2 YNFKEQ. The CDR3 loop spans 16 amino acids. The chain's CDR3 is CASSQERASYNSPLHF. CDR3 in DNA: TGTGCCAGCAGCCAAGAAAGGGCATCCTATAATTCACCCCTCCACTTT.

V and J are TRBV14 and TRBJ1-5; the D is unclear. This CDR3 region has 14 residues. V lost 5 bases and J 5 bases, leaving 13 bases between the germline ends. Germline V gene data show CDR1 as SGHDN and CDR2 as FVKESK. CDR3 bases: TGTGCCAGCAGCAAATTTCAAAGGGATCAGCCCCAGCATTTT. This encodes CASSKFQRDQPQHF.

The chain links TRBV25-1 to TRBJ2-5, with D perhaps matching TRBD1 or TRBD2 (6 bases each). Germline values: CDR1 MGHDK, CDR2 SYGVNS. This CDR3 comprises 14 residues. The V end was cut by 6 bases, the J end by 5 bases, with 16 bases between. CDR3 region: CASSPEGGRETQYF. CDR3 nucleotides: TGTGCCAGCAGCCCCGAGGGGGGTAGGGAGACCCAGTACTTC.

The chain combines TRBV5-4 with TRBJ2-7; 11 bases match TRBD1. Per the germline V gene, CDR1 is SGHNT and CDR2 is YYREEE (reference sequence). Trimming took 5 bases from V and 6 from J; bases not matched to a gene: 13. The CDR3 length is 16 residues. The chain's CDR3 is CASSLTLGTGGIEQYF. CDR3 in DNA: TGTGCCAGCAGTCTGACCCTCGGGACAGGGGGGATCGAGCAGTACTTC.

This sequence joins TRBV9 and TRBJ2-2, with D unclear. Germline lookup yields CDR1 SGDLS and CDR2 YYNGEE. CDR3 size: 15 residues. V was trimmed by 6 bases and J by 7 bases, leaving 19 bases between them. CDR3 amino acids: CASNPSDGFDGELFF. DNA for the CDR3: TGTGCCAGCAACCCGTCAGACGGGTTCGACGGGGAGCTGTTTTTT.

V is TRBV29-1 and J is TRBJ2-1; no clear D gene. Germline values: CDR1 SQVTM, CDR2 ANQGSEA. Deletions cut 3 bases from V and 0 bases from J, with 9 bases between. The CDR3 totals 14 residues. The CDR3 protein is CSVEFRISYNEQFF. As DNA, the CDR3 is TGCAGCGTTGAGTTCAGGATCTCCTACAATGAGCAGTTCTTC.

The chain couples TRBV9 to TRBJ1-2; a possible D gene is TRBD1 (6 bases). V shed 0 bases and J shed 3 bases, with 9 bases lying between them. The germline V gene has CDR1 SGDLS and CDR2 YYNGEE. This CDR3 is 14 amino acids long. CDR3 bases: TGTGCCAGCAGCGTAGATCCAGGGGACTATGGCTACACCTTC. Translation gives CASSVDPGDYGYTF.

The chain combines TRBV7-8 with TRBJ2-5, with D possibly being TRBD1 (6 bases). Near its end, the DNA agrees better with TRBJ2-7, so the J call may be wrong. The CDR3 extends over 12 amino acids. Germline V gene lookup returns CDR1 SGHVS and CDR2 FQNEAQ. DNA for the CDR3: TGTGCCAGCAGCTTAGGGGGGCTCGAGCAGTACTTC. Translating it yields CASSLGGLEQYF.

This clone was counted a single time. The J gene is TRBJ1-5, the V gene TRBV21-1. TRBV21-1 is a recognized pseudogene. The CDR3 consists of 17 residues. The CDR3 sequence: CASSKKAGRKGNQPQHF. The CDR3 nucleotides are TGTGCCAGCAGCAAAAAGGCGGGCAGGAAAGGCAATCAGCCCCAGCATTTT.

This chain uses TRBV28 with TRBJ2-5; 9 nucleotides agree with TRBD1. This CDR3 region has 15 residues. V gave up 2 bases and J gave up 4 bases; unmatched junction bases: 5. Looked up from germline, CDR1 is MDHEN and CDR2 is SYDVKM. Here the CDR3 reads CASSLPWTGVETQYF. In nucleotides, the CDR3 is TGTGCCAGCAGTTTACCCTGGACAGGGGTAGAGACCCAGTACTTC.